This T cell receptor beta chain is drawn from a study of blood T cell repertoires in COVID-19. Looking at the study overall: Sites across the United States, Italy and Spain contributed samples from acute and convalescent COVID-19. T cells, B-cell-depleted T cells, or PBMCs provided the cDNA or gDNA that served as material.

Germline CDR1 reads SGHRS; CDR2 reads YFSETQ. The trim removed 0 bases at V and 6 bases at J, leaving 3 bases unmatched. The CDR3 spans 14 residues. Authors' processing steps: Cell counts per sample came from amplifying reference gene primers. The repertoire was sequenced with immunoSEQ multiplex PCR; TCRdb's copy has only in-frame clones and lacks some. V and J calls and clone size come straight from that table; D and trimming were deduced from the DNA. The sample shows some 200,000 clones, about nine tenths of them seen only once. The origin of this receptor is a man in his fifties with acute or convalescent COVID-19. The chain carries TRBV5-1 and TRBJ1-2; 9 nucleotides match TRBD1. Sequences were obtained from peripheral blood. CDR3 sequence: CASSLGGQGNGYTF. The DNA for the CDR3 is TGCGCCAGCAGCTTGGGCGGACAGGGGAATGGCTACACCTTC.